This entry features one T cell receptor (beta chain) sequence. This specimen belongs to a study of cytomegalovirus exposure and HLA in healthy donors. The germline CDR1 and CDR2 sequences are MNHEY and SMNVEV (reference sequence). V was pared by 4 bases and J by 7 bases, with 6 bases of the junction left unmatched. The CDR3 runs 15 residues. The PCR ran on 60 Vbeta and 13 Jbeta primers. The method was immunoSEQ multiplex PCR; TCRdb's version includes in-frame clones alone and lacks a portion of them. This sample has fewer than 250,000 clones, with 79% found just once. The specimen sequenced was PBMCs. The rearrangement links TRBV27 to TRBJ2-1; 11 bases align to TRBD2. This clonotype originated in a young woman in good health and CMV-seronegative. As DNA, the CDR3 is TGTGCCAGCAGTTCCCTAGCGGGGGGCCTGAATGAGCAGTTCTTC. It encodes CASSSLAGGLNEQFF.